This TCR beta chain was obtained from a study of T-cell memory formation after mild COVID-19. Study-wide points: Clones that got smaller from day 15 to 85 had even CD4/CD8, while clones growing later tipped toward CD4+. The CD4+ clones that contracted clustered mainly within CM and EM, and the CD8+ clones concentrated in EMRA.

With respect to this clonotype: The antigen is unknown.

V lost 1 base and J lost 5, with 12 bases in between. The CDR3 is made up of 15 amino acids. Germline values: CDR1 LNHDA, CDR2 SQIVND (reference sequence). One entry per CDR3 protein, called by TCRdb with MiXCR from the 5' RACE reads. The data hold approximately 390,000 distinct CDR3 sequences, with about 17% observed a single time. The TCR sequence derives from a man aged 18 to 29 who had mild COVID-19 (a few samples of this study predate the infection). Cell type and time point are not known. Sequencing used PBMCs or a T cell subset sorted from them (not recorded which). The chain is built from TRBV19 and TRBJ1-5, with D uncertain. As DNA, the CDR3 is TGTGCCAGTAGTATAGTTCGGACCCCCCATCAGCCCCAGCATTTT. This codes for CASSIVRTPHQPQHF.